These 21 T cell receptor beta chains share one sample of origin, sequenced in a study of blood T cell repertoires in COVID-19. Profiling relied on immunoSEQ multiplex PCR, and the TCRdb table lists in-frame clones only, not all of them. The sample records some 490,000 clones, approximately 86% being singletons. Source material: PBMCs or T cells enriched from blood (not recorded which). These receptors came from a woman aged 55-69 years who had recovered from COVID-19.

This clone was recorded a few times. The chain carries TRBV6-2 or TRBV6-3 and TRBJ1-3; 7 nucleotides line up with TRBD1. The CDR3 runs 18 residues. Germline V lookup: CDR1 MNHEY, CDR2 SVGEGT. The ends lost 0 bases at V and 0 bases at J; junction bases unmatched: 8. The CDR3 DNA follows: TGTGCCAGCAGTTACTCGGTCTACAGGGGATCCTCTGGAAACACCATATATTTT. It translates to CASSYSVYRGSSGNTIYF.

This chain connects TRBV9 to TRBJ1-1, with a tentative D call TRBD1 (5 bases). The length of the CDR3 is 14 residues. Germline CDR1 and CDR2: SGDLS and YYNGEE. Between the trimmed V and J ends, which lost 0 bases and 4 bases, there was a span of 10 bases. The CDR3 is CASSVGGVPTEAFF. The CDR3 nucleotides read TGTGCCAGCAGCGTAGGGGGGGTCCCCACTGAAGCTTTCTTT. The full variable domain, in which reference TRBV9 and TRBJ1-1 provide the parts outside the CDR3, is DSGVTQTPKHLITATGQRVTLRCSPRSGDLSVYWYQQSLDQGLQFLIQYYNGEERAKGNILERFSAQQFPDLHSELNLSSLELGDSALYFCASSVGGVPTEAFFGQGTRLTVV.

The rearrangement uses TRBV29-1 and TRBJ2-1; no reliable D call. Germline V gives CDR1 SQVTM, CDR2 ANQGSEA. The CDR3 consists of 12 residues. V shed 6 bases and J shed 8 bases, with 14 bases lying between them. The CDR3 DNA reads TGCAGCGTCCAGAACCCGAGCGATGAGCAGTTCTTC. It encodes CSVQNPSDEQFF.

The rearrangement links TRBV2 to TRBJ2-3, with 16 bases aligning to TRBD2. The CDR3 has 18 residues. Germline V gene sequence: CDR1 SNHLY, CDR2 FYNNEI. V shed 2 bases, J shed 5 bases, and the junction held 7 bases outside the gene matches. CDR3 sequence (DNA): TGTGCCAGCAGTGAAAGGAGGGGACTAGCGGGGGGGCGAGATACGCAGTATTTT. Translating gives CASSERRGLAGGRDTQYF.

In this sample, this clone turned up once. This sequence joins TRBV5-1 and TRBJ2-1; 7 bases align to TRBD1. The CDR3 consists of 15 residues. V was pared by 3 bases and J by 7 bases, with 10 bases of the junction left unmatched. CDR1 SGHRS and CDR2 YFSETQ come from the germline V gene. CDR3 DNA sequence: TGCGCCAGCAGCTGGAGACAGGGCGTAGGGAATGAGCAGTTCTTC. It is translated as CASSWRQGVGNEQFF.

V usage is TRBV5-4 and J usage is TRBJ2-5; D remains unclear. Germline V gene lookup returns CDR1 SGHNT and CDR2 YYREEE (reference sequence). V was clipped by 4 bases and J by 5 bases, with 15 bases between them. The CDR3 runs to 14 residues. The CDR3 protein is CASSPGNGKETQYF. For the CDR3, the DNA is TGTGCCAGCAGCCCAGGAAATGGAAAGGAGACCCAGTACTTC.

The V gene is TRBV2, the J gene TRBJ1-1, with a tentative D call TRBD1 (6 bases). Germline values: CDR1 SNHLY, CDR2 FYNNEI. V gave up 10 bases and J gave up 2 bases, with 23 bases separating them. The CDR3 has 16 amino acids. CDR3 sequence (DNA): TGTGCCACCACCAAACCTCCGGGACAAGCAAACACTGAAGCTTTCTTT. This translates into CATTKPPGQANTEAFF.

This chain links TRBV27 with TRBJ1-4; D not certain. The CDR3 has 12 amino acids. The ends were cut back, 7 bases at V and 8 bases at J, with 11 bases in the middle. Germline CDR1 and CDR2: MNHEY and SMNVEV (reference sequence). CDR3 in DNA: TGTGCCAGCATCGGATCGGGAGAAAAACTGTTTTTT. This encodes CASIGSGEKLFF.

The genes are TRBV5-1 and TRBJ2-5; 7 bases line up with TRBD1. Unmatched junction bases numbered 6, after V lost 3 bases and J lost 1 base. The CDR3 runs to 15 residues. The V gene's germline CDR1 is SGHRS and CDR2 YFSETQ. CDR3 sequence reads: CASSYSGQLQETQYF. The CDR3 DNA follows: TGCGCCAGCAGCTATTCGGGACAGCTCCAAGAGACCCAGTACTTC.

The chain is built from TRBV2 and TRBJ2-6; D is unresolved. The germline gives CDR1 SNHLY, CDR2 FYNNEI. V was cut by 8 bases and J by 2 bases, with 16 bases left in between. The CDR3 loop spans 16 amino acids. CDR3 sequence reads: CASARRLVAGANVLTF. The CDR3 DNA follows: TGTGCCAGCGCCCGCAGGCTGGTTGCTGGGGCCAACGTCCTGACTTTC.

The J gene is TRBJ1-3, the V gene TRBV12-5; 9 nucleotides match TRBD1. Germline CDR1 LGHNT, CDR2 FRNRAP. V shed 5 bases and J 4 bases; nucleotides not matched to a gene: 9. This CDR3 is 16 amino acids long. The CDR3 coding sequence is TGTGCTAGTGGTGACAACAGGGGGCGAAGAGGAAACACCATATATTTT. It specifies CASGDNRGRRGNTIYF.

V is TRBV15 and J is TRBJ2-5; D gene unclear. The CDR3 consists of 16 residues. Germline CDR1 LNHNV, CDR2 YYDKDF (reference sequence). V was shortened by 1 base and J by 5 bases, with 17 bases between the two germline ends. CDR3 amino acids: CATSRGNSGGEETQYF. The CDR3 DNA is TGTGCCACCAGCAGAGGCAACTCTGGTGGTGAGGAGACCCAGTACTTC.

This clone has a single count. The chain recombines TRBV7-2 with TRBJ2-1; TRBD2 is a possible D gene (6 bases). CDR1 and CDR2 from the germline V gene are SGHTA and FQGNSA. The CDR3 consists of 15 residues. V was pared by 5 bases and J by 10 bases, with 21 bases between. The CDR3 region has the DNA TGTGCCAGCAGCGTTACCGGGACTCCTGGGGGGGAGCAGTTCTTC. It encodes CASSVTGTPGGEQFF. The complete variable domain, with remaining parts taken from reference TRBV7-2 and TRBJ2-1, reads GAGVSQSPSNKVTEKGKDVELRCDPISGHTALYWYRQSLGQGLEFLIYFQGNSAPDKSGLPSDRFSAERTGGSVSTLTIQRTQQEDSAVYLCASSVTGTPGGEQFFGPGTRLTVL.

The CDR3 region is CASSQGRYNSPLHF. The CDR3 DNA reads as TGTGCCAGCAGCCAAGGCCGGTATAATTCACCCCTCCACTTT. The rearrangement uses TRBV3-1 (or the pseudogene TRBV3-2) and TRBJ1-6; D is unclear. V was cut by 1 base and J by 4 bases, with 5 bases left in between. The CDR3 is 14 amino acids. CDR1 is LGHDT and CDR2 is YNNKEL in the germline V gene (reference sequence).

The rearrangement links TRBV7-8 to TRBJ2-2; 7 nucleotides agree with TRBD2. V shed 5 bases, J shed 3 bases, and the junction held 15 bases outside the gene matches. The CDR3 contains 18 residues. Germline V gene data show CDR1 as SGHVS and CDR2 as FQNEAQ. The CDR3 DNA follows: TGTGCCAGCAGCCCCCCCATGGGAGGGCTACCCTACACCGGGGAGCTGTTTTTT. This gives the protein CASSPPMGGLPYTGELFF.

The chain couples TRBV5-6 to TRBJ2-1; D is perhaps TRBD1 (5 bases). V shed 4 bases and J shed 8 bases, with 19 bases lying between them. The length of the CDR3 is 15 residues. Germline CDR1 and CDR2: SGHDT and YYEEEE. CDR3 DNA: TGTGCCAGCAGCCCTTCTGGGGCAGGGATAGATGAGCAGTTCTTC. Amino acids: CASSPSGAGIDEQFF. Based on the CDR3 plus reference TRBV5-6 and TRBJ2-1, the full variable domain is DAGVTQSPTHLIKTRGQQVTLRCSPKSGHDTVSWYQQALGQGPQFIFQYYEEEERQRGNFPDRFSGHQFPNYSSELNVNALLLGDSALYLCASSPSGAGIDEQFFGPGTRLTVL.

Only one count was recorded for this clone. V is TRBV5-1 and J is TRBJ1-1, with 9 bases that match TRBD1. The CDR3 extends over 15 amino acids. Trimming took 6 bases from V and 6 from J; bases not matched to a gene: 12. The germline gives CDR1 SGHRS, CDR2 YFSETQ. CDR3 coding DNA: TGCGCCAGCAACCAAGAGGGACAGGGATTGTCTGAAGCTTTCTTT. As protein: CASNQEGQGLSEAFF.

This chain links TRBV9 with TRBJ1-3; D may be TRBD1 (6 bases). Germline CDR1 is SGDLS and CDR2 is YYNGEE. This CDR3 is built from 13 residues. V was trimmed by 3 bases and J by 4 bases, leaving 8 bases between them. DNA for the CDR3: TGTGCCAGCAGCGGTGGACAGGGAAACACCATATATTTT. Amino acid sequence: CASSGGQGNTIYF.

The rearrangement uses TRBV27 and TRBJ2-7; 11 nucleotides align to TRBD2. V trimming: 5 bases; J trimming: 1 base; junction bases outside the gene matches: 4. The germline CDR1 and CDR2 sequences are MNHEY and SMNVEV (reference sequence). The CDR3 contains 15 residues. In DNA, the CDR3 is TGTGCCAGCAGTCTTACTAGCGGGAGATCCTACGAGCAGTACTTC. Protein product: CASSLTSGRSYEQYF.

This chain connects TRBV24-1 to TRBJ2-3; possibly TRBD1 for D (6 bases). V was shortened by 5 bases and J by 1 base, with 12 bases between the two germline ends. Germline-derived CDR1 and CDR2 are KGHDR and SFDVKD. This CDR3 spans 15 amino acids. CDR3 region: CATSGPGTRTDTQYF. DNA for the CDR3: TGTGCCACCAGTGGCCCCGGGACACGCACAGATACGCAGTATTTT.

The sample holds a few counts of this clone. The rearrangement uses TRBV5-4 and TRBJ1-3, with D unresolved. Germline lookup yields CDR1 SGHNT and CDR2 YYREEE (reference sequence). V lost 0 bases to trimming and J lost 0 bases, with 4 bases between them. The CDR3 extends over 14 amino acids. The CDR3 coding sequence is TGTGCCAGCAGCTTGGACTTCTCTGGAAACACCATATATTTT. Residues: CASSLDFSGNTIYF. The variable domain in full, with the rest retrieved from reference TRBV5-4 and TRBJ1-3, is ETGVTQSPTHLIKTRGQQVTLRCSSQSGHNTVSWYQQALGQGPQFIFQYYREEENGRGNFPPRFSGLQFPNYSSELNVNALELDDSALYLCASSLDFSGNTIYFGEGSWLTVV.